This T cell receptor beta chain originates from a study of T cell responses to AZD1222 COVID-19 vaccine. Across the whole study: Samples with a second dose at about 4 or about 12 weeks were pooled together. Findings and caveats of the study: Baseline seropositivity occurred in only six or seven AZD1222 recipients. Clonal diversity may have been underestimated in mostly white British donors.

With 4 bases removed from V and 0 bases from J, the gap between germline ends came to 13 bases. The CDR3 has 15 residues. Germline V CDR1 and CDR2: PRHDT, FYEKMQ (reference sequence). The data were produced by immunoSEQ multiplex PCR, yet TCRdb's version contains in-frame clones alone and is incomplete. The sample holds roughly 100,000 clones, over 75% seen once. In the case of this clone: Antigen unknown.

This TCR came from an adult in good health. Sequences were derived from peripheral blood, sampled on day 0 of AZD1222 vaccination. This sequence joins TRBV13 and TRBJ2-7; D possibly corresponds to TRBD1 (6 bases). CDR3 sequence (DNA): TGTGCCAGCAGCTCCTCCGGGACAAACTCCTACGAGCAGTACTTC. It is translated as CASSSSGTNSYEQYF.